Listed below are T cell receptor beta chains from one sample, sequenced in a study of CD8+ T cells in alopecia areata. Data came from immunoSEQ multiplex PCR; TCRdb stores just in-frame clones and leaves some out. The sample holds some 170,000 clones; 50% to 70% are singletons and the top ten take roughly 15%. Sequences were derived from CD4+ T cells sorted from blood, sampled at week 0. Receptors originate from a human donor with alopecia areata. Each CDR3 is given with its conserved first and last residue. A D gene is named only where the DNA matches it firmly. Expanded clones get a size class; other rows say once, few or many, or leave the size out.

d_gene,v_gene,abundance,j_gene,CDR3aa,CDR3nt
-,TRBV30,-,TRBJ1-2,CAWSVPGAVGYTF,TGTGCCTGGAGTGTACCGGGGGCGGTTGGCTACACCTTC
-,TRBV7-2,-,TRBJ2-2,CASSLRGRTGELFF,TGTGCCAGCAGCCTTAGGGGTAGGACCGGGGAGCTGTTTTTT
TRBD1,TRBV19,-,TRBJ2-7,CASSTDRGSEQYF,TGTGCCAGTAGTACGGACAGGGGAAGCGAGCAGTACTTC
TRBD1,TRBV5-1,-,TRBJ1-6,CASSLTRDRVNSPLHF,TGCGCCAGCAGCTTGACCCGGGACAGGGTAAATTCACCCCTCCACTTT
-,TRBV4-1,-,TRBJ2-5,CASSQNSRETQYF,TGCGCCAGCAGCCAAAATAGTCGGGAGACCCAGTACTTC
TRBD1,TRBV11-2,few,TRBJ2-5,CASSRGRGLETQYF,TGTGCCAGCAGCAGAGGCAGGGGGCTGGAGACCCAGTACTTC
-,TRBV30,-,TRBJ2-5,CAWQPGLTGETQYF,TGTGCCTGGCAGCCGGGCCTAACTGGAGAGACCCAGTACTTC
-,TRBV9,-,TRBJ2-3,CASSVGHPTDTQYF,TGTGCCAGCAGCGTAGGGCACCCCACAGATACGCAGTATTTT
-,TRBV5-6,-,TRBJ2-5,CACGRGGETQYF,TGTGCCTGCGGGCGGGGCGGAGAGACCCAGTACTTC
TRBD1,TRBV19,-,TRBJ1-1,CASRRQGGNTEAFF,TGTGCCAGTAGGAGACAGGGCGGGAACACTGAAGCTTTCTTT
-,TRBV4-2,medium-sized,TRBJ2-5,CASSQDQGGTQETQYF,TGTGCCAGCAGCCAAGATCAGGGCGGAACACAAGAGACCCAGTACTTC
TRBD2,TRBV2,once,TRBJ2-5,CASSEGASGAQETQYF,TGTGCCAGCAGTGAGGGGGCTAGCGGGGCCCAAGAGACCCAGTACTTC
-,TRBV7-9,-,TRBJ2-7,CASSLDTYEQYF,TGTGCCAGCAGCTTAGATACCTACGAGCAGTACTTC
-,TRBV4-2,-,TRBJ2-3,CASSQVGTDTQYF,TGTGCCAGCAGCCAAGTTGGCACAGATACGCAGTATTTT
-,TRBV11-3,few,TRBJ1-1,CASSQGPDTEAFF,TGTGCCAGCAGCCAGGGACCCGACACTGAAGCTTTCTTT
-,TRBV18,few,TRBJ1-1,CASSPRDLRGSNTEAFF,TGTGCCAGCTCACCAAGGGACCTACGAGGGTCAAACACTGAAGCTTTCTTT
TRBD1,TRBV7-2,-,TRBJ2-1,CASSSQTGGYGEQFF,TGTGCCAGCAGCTCCCAGACAGGGGGATATGGTGAGCAGTTCTTC
TRBD1,TRBV27,few,TRBJ2-7,CASSPDRDRGYEQYF,TGTGCCAGCAGCCCTGACCGGGACAGGGGTTACGAGCAGTACTTC
-,TRBV2,-,TRBJ1-2,CASSPRVGYTF,TGTGCCAGCAGTCCCCGCGTCGGCTACACCTTC
-,TRBV30,-,TRBJ1-1,CAWSVRMNTEAFF,TGTGCCTGGAGCGTAAGAATGAACACTGAAGCTTTCTTT
-,TRBV2,-,TRBJ1-5,CASSAGGVSNQPQHF,TGTGCCAGCAGTGCCGGGGGTGTCAGCAATCAGCCCCAGCATTTT
-,TRBV4-1,-,TRBJ2-5,CASSQVLGAIETQYF,TGTGCCAGCAGCCAAGTGCTGGGGGCAATAGAGACCCAGTACTTC
TRBD1,TRBV7-2,-,TRBJ1-2,CASSSPGQGLGGYTF,TGTGCCAGCAGCTCTCCGGGACAGGGTTTGGGTGGCTACACCTTC
-,TRBV5-4,-,TRBJ1-2,CASSQRGEAYYGYTF,TGTGCCAGCAGCCAACGGGGGGAGGCCTACTATGGCTACACCTTC
TRBD2,TRBV2,few,TRBJ2-3,CASSEAGVRDTQYF,TGTGCCAGCAGTGAGGCGGGGGTAAGGGATACGCAGTATTTT
TRBD1,TRBV6-5,-,TRBJ2-7,CASRVGTVNYEQYF,TGTGCCAGCAGAGTGGGGACAGTTAACTACGAGCAGTACTTC
TRBD1,TRBV23-1,few,TRBJ2-2,CASSQTGTGATNTGELFF,TGCGCCAGCAGTCAAACCGGGACAGGGGCGACGAACACCGGGGAGCTGTTTTTT
-,TRBV30,-,TRBJ1-1,CACATAPNTEAFF,TGTGCCTGTGCGACAGCCCCGAACACTGAAGCTTTCTTT
TRBD1,TRBV29-1,-,TRBJ2-7,CSVDRVRRYF,TGCAGCGTCGACAGGGTCCGGCGGTACTTC
TRBD1,TRBV4-1,once,TRBJ2-3,CASSQGQGVTTDTQYF,TGCGCCAGCAGCCAAGGCCAGGGGGTTACCACAGATACGCAGTATTTT
-,TRBV7-9,-,TRBJ1-1,CASSPGKWDTEAFF,TGTGCCAGCAGCCCCGGGAAATGGGACACTGAAGCTTTCTTT
-,TRBV29-1,-,TRBJ2-4,CSVEWVAKNIQYF,TGCAGCGTTGAATGGGTAGCCAAAAACATTCAGTACTTC
-,TRBV20-1,-,TRBJ2-5,CSATGETQYF,TGCAGTGCTACTGGGGAGACCCAGTACTTC
-,TRBV29-1,-,TRBJ1-1,CSGRNTEAFF,TGCAGCGGCAGGAACACTGAAGCTTTCTTT
-,TRBV7-2,-,TRBJ2-7,CASSSSSRAYEQYF,TGTGCCAGCAGCTCTTCTAGTAGGGCCTACGAGCAGTACTTC
TRBD2,TRBV29-1,few,TRBJ2-3,CSDTRGGTQYF,TGCAGCGATACGCGGGGGGGCACGCAGTATTTT
-,TRBV28,few,TRBJ1-6,CASTQVNSPLHF,TGTGCCAGCACTCAGGTGAATTCACCCCTCCACTTT
TRBD1,TRBV6-5,few,TRBJ1-1,CASSLRTGTVTEAFF,TGTGCCAGCAGTCTCCGGACAGGGACAGTTACTGAAGCTTTCTTT
-,TRBV5-1,-,TRBJ2-2,CASSLVVTNTGELFF,TGCGCCAGCAGCTTGGTTGTGACCAACACCGGGGAGCTGTTTTTT
-,TRBV14,-,TRBJ1-3,CASSQVRTASGNTIYF,TGTGCCAGCAGCCAAGTTCGGACGGCCTCTGGAAACACCATATATTTT
TRBD1,TRBV4-2,once,TRBJ1-5,CASSQDGTANQPQHF,TGTGCCAGCAGCCAAGATGGGACAGCTAATCAGCCCCAGCATTTT
TRBD2,TRBV19,-,TRBJ2-3,CASSMPSLAGAPTDTQYF,TGTGCCAGTAGTATGCCGTCCCTAGCGGGAGCTCCTACAGATACGCAGTATTTT
-,TRBV30,-,TRBJ1-5,CAWSVLPPWGNQPQHF,TGTGCCTGGAGTGTACTACCTCCATGGGGCAATCAGCCCCAGCATTTT
-,TRBV5-1,-,TRBJ1-2,CASSLAAQSSGYTF,TGCGCCAGCAGCTTGGCCGCGCAGTCCAGTGGCTACACCTTC
-,TRBV7-9,many,TRBJ1-6,CASEGDINSPLHF,TGTGCCAGCGAGGGGGACATAAATTCACCCCTCCACTTT
-,TRBV5-1,-,TRBJ1-1,CASSQDGENTEAFF,TGCGCCAGCAGCCAGGACGGAGAGAACACTGAAGCTTTCTTT
TRBD1,TRBV29-1,-,TRBJ2-1,CSAVSQPGQGSYEQFF,TGCAGCGCCGTAAGCCAACCGGGACAGGGATCTTATGAGCAGTTCTTC
-,TRBV2,-,TRBJ1-1,CASSVSANTEAFF,TGTGCCAGCAGTGTATCCGCGAACACTGAAGCTTTCTTT
-,TRBV29-1,-,TRBJ2-5,CSVDSTGLEETQYF,TGCAGCGTTGACTCGACAGGCCTCGAAGAGACCCAGTACTTC
TRBD1,TRBV29-1,-,TRBJ1-1,CSVENRGSTEAFF,TGCAGCGTAGAAAACAGGGGTTCCACTGAAGCTTTCTTT
-,TRBV7-2,-,TRBJ2-3,CASSPGVRNTQYF,TGTGCCAGCAGCCCGGGTGTGAGAAATACGCAGTATTTT